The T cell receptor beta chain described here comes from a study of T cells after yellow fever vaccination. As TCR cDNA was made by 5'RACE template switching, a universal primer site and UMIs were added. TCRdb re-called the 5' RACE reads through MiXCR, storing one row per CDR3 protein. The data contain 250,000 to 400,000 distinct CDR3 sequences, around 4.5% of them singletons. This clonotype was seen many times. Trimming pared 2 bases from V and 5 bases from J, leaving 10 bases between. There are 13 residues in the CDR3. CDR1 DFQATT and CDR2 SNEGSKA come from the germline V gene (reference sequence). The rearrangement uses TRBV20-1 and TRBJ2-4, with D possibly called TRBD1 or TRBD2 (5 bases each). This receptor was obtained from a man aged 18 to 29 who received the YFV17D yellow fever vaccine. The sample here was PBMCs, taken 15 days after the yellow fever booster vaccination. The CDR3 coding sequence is TGCAGTGCTAGATCCTGGGACGAAAACATTCAGTACTTC. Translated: CSARSWDENIQYF.